This record concerns one T cell receptor beta chain sequence. Its specificity is unknown. This entry is derived from a study of regulatory T cells in long-lasting Graves disease. Broader study findings: Favored gene segments in persistent disease were TRBV28, TRBJ1-2 and TRBJ2-5. Persistent Graves' patients showed less TCR diversity than newly diagnosed ones.

Indicated time point: newly diagnosed GD, antithyroid drugs for less than 3 months. Researchers made the TCR library from RNA that was extracted from PBMCs. V was trimmed by 4 bases and J by 6 bases, leaving 12 bases between them. The CDR3 length is 13 residues. Germline loops: CDR1 SGHTA, CDR2 FQGTGA. Arm-PCR of CDR3 regions and iRepertoire HTBI primers were used to build TCR beta libraries. Each CDR3 protein is one row after TCRdb ran MiXCR on the multiplex PCR reads. The data contain about 380,000 distinct CDR3 sequences, around 15% of them singletons. The sequencing here drew on peripheral blood mononuclear cells (PBMCs), taken at new diagnosis, from a patient treated with antithyroid drugs. The chain recombines TRBV7-3 with TRBJ1-1; D unresolved. The TCR sequence derives from a female donor with Graves disease. In DNA form, the CDR3 reads TGTGCCAGCAGCTCAAACCCGGTCGCTGAAGCTTTCTTT. Translating gives CASSSNPVAEAFF.